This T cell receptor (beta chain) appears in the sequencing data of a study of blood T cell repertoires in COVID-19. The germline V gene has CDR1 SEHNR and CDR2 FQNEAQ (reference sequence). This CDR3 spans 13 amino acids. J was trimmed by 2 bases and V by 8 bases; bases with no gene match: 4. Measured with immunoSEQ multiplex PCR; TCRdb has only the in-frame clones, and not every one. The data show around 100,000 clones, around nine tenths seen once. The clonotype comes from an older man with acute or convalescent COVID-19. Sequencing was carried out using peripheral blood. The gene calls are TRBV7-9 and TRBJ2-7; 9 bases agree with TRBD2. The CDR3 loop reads CASGGLATYEQYF. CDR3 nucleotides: TGTGCCAGCGGGGGACTAGCCACCTACGAGCAGTACTTC.